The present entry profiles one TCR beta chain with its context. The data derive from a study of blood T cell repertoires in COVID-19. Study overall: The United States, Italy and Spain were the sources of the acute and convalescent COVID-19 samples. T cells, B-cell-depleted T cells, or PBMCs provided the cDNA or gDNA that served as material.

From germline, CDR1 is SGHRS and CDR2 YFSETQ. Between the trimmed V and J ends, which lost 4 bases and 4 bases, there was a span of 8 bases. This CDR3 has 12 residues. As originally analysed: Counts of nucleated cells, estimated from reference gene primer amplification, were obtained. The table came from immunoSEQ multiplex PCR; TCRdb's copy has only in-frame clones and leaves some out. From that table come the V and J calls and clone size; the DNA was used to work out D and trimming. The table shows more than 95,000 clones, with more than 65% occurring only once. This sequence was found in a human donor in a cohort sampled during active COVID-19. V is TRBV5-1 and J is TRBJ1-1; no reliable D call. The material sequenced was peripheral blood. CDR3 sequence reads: CASSQTGTEAFF. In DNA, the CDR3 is TGCGCCAGCAGCCAAACGGGCACTGAAGCTTTCTTT.